This TCR beta chain is from a study of CD8+ T cells in alopecia areata. Study findings and constraints: The study also sequences resident alphabeta T cells of normal skin in scalp samples. Among the top 100, expanded CD8+ clones were significantly decreased by tofacitinib, as was scalp clonality.

Indicated treatment: oral pan-JAK inhibitor, 5-10 mg twice daily. The CDR3 sequence is 14 residues long. Between the trimmed V and J ends, which lost 1 base and 4 bases, there was a span of 10 bases. CDR1 and CDR2 (germline): SGHAT, FQNNGV. RNA was extracted and reverse transcribed into cDNA as the sequencing template. Only in-frame clones appear in the TCRdb table, and some are missing; sequencing was by immunoSEQ multiplex PCR. The sample has approximately 180,000 clones; under 80% are singletons. In regard to this clone: Antigen specificity is unknown.

Specimen: CD4+ T cells sorted from blood, collected around week 49, from a patient treated with tofacitinib. This receptor was taken from a human donor with alopecia areata. The chain joins TRBV11-2 to TRBJ2-5; D ambiguous. CDR3 coding DNA: TGTGCCAGCAGCTTAGGGCCTACGGGAGAGACCCAGTACTTC. Amino acids: CASSLGPTGETQYF.